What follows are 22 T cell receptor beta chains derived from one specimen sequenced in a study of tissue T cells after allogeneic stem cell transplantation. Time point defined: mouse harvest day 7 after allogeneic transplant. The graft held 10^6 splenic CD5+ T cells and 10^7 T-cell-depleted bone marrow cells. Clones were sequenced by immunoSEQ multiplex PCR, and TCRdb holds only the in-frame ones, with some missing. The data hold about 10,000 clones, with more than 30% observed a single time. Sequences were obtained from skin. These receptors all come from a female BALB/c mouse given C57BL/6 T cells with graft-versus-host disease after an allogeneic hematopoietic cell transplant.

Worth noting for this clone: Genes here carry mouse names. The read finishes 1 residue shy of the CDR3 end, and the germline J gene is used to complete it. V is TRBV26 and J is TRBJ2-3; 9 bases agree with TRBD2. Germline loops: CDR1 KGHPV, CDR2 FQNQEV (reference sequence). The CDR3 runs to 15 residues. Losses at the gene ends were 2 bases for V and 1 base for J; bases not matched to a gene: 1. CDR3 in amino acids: CASSLRLGGAETLYF. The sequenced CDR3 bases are TGTGCCAGCAGTCTGAGACTGGGGGGTGCAGAAACGCTGTAT.

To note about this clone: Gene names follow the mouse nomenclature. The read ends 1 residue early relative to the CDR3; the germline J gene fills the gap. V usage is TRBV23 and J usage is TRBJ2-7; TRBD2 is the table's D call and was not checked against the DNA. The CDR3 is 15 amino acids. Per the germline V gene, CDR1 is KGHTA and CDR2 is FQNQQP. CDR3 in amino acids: CSSSQRLGHSYEQYF. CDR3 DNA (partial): TGCTCCAGCAGTCAACGACTGGGGCACTCCTATGAACAGTAC.

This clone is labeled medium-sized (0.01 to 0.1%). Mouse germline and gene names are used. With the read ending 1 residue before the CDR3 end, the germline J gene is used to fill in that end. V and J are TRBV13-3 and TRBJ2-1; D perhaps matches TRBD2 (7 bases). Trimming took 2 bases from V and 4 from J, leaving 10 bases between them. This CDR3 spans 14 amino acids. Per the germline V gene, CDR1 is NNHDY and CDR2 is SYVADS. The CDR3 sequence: CASSEGGVYAEQFF. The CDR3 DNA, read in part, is TGTGCCAGCAGTGAAGGGGGGGTTTATGCTGAGCAGTTC.

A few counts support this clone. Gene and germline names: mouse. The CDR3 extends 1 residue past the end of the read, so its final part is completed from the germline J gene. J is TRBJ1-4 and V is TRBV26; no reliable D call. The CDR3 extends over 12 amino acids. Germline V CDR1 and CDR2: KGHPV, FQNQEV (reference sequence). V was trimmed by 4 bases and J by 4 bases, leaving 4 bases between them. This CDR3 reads CASSRGNERLFF. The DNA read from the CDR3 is TGTGCCAGCAGTCGGGGCAACGAAAGATTATTT.

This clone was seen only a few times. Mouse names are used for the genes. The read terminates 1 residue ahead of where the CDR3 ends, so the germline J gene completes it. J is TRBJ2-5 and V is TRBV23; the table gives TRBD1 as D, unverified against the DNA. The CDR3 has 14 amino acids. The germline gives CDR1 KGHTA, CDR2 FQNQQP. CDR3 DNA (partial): TGCTCCAGCAGTCAAGTGGACAGGGGAAACACCCAGTAC. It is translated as CSSSQVDRGNTQY. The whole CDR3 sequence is CSSSQVDRGNTQYF.

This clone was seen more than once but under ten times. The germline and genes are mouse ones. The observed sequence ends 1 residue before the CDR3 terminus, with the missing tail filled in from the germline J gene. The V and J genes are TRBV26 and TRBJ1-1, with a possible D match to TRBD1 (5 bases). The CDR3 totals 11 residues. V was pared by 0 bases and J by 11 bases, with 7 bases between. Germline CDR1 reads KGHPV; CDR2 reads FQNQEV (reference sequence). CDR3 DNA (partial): TGTGCCAGCAGTCTGTCCAGGGAGGTCTTC. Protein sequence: CASSLSREVF. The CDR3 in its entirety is CASSLSREVFF.

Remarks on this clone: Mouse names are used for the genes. The DNA read from the CDR3 is TGTGCCAGCAGCCGGGACTGGGGGCGCTATGCTGAGCAGTTC. Translating gives CASSRDWGRYAEQF. Given in full, the CDR3 is CASSRDWGRYAEQFF. V usage is TRBV26 and J usage is TRBJ2-1; 11 bases match TRBD2. The read falls 1 residue short of the CDR3 end, and the missing part is taken from the germline J gene. CDR3 length: 15 residues. V shed 6 bases and J 3 bases; nucleotides not matched to a gene: 4. CDR1 is KGHPV and CDR2 is FQNQEV in the germline V gene (reference sequence).

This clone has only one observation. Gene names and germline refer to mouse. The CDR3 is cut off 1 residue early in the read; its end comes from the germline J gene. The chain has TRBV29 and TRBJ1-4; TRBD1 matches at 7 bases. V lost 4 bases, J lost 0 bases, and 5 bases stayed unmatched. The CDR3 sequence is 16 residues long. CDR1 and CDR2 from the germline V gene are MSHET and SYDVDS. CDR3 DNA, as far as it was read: TGTGCTAGCAGTTCGGGACAGAAAATTTCCAACGAAAGATTATTT. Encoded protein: CASSSGQKISNERLF. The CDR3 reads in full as CASSSGQKISNERLFF.

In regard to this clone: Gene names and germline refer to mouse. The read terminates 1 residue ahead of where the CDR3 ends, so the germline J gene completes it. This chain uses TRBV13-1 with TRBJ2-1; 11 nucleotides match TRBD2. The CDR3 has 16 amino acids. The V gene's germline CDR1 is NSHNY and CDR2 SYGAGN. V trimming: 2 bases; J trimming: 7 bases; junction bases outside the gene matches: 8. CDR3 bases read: TGTGCCAGCAGTGACAACTGGGGGGGCCGCAGGGCTGAGCAGTTC. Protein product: CASSDNWGGRRAEQF. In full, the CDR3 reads CASSDNWGGRRAEQFF.

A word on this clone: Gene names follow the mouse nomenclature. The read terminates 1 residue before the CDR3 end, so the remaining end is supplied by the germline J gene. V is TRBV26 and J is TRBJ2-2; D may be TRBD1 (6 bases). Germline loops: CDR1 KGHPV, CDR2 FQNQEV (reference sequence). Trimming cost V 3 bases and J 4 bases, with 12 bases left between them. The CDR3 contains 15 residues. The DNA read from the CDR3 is TGTGCCAGCAGTCTTACAGGGACGGGCACCGGGCAGCTCTAC. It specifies CASSLTGTGTGQLY. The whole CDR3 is CASSLTGTGTGQLYF.

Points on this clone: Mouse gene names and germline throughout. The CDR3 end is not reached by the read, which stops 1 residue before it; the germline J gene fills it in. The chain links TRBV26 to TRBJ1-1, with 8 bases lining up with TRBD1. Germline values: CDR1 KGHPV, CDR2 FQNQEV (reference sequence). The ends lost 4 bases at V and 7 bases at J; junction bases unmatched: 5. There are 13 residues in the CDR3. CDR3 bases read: TGTGCCAGCAGTCCCCCCGGGACAGGAGAAGTCTTC. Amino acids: CASSPPGTGEVF. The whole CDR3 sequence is CASSPPGTGEVFF.

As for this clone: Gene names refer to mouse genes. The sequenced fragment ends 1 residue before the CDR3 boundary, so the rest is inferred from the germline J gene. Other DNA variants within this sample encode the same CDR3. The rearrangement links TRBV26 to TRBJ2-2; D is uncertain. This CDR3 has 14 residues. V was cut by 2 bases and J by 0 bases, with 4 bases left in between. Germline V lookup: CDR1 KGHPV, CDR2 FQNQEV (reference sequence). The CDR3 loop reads CASSLQANTGQLYF. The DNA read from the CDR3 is TGTGCCAGCAGTCTGCAAGCAAACACCGGGCAGCTCTAC.

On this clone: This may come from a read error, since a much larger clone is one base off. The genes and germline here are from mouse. The sequenced part of the CDR3 DNA is TGTGCCGGCAGTCTCCCGGGACACTCAAACTCCGACTACACC. This encodes CAGSLPGHSNSDYT. The complete CDR3 protein is CAGSLPGHSNSDYTF. The chain is built from TRBV26 and TRBJ1-2; TRBD1 is a possible D gene (6 bases). The read terminates 1 residue ahead of where the CDR3 ends, so the germline J gene completes it. In germline, CDR1 is KGHPV, CDR2 FQNQEV (reference sequence). The CDR3 loop spans 15 amino acids. The complete variable domain, with remaining parts taken from reference TRBV26 and TRBJ1-2, reads NSKVIQTPRYLVKGQGQKAKMRCIPEKGHPVVFWYQQNKNNEFKFLINFQNQEVLQQIDMTEKRFSAECPSNSPCSLEIQSSEAGDSALYLCAGSLPGHSNSDYTFGSGTRLLVI.

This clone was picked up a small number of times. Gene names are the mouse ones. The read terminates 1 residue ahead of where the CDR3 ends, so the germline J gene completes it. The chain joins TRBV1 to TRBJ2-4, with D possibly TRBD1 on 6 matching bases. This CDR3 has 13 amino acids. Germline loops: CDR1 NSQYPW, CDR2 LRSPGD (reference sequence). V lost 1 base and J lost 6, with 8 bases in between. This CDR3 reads CTCSAAGENTLYF. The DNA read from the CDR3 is TGCACCTGCAGTGCAGCAGGGGAGAACACCTTGTAC.

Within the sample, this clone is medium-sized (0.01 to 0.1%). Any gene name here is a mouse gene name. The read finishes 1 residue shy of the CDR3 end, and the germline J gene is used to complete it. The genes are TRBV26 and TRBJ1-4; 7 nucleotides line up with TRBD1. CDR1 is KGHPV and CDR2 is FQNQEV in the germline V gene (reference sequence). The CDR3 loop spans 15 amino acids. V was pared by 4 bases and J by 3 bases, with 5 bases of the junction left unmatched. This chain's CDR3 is CASSPTGRANERLFF. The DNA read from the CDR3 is TGTGCCAGCAGTCCGACAGGGAGGGCCAACGAAAGATTATTT.

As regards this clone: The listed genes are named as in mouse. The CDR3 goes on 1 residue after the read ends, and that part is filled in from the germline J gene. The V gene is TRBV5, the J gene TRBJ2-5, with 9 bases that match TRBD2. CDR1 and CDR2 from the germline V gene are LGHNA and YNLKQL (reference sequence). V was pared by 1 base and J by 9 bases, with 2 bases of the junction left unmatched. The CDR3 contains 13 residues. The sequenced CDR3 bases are TGTGCCAGCAGCCAAGCCTGGGGGGGGACCCAGTAC. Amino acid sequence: CASSQAWGGTQY. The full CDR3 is CASSQAWGGTQYF.

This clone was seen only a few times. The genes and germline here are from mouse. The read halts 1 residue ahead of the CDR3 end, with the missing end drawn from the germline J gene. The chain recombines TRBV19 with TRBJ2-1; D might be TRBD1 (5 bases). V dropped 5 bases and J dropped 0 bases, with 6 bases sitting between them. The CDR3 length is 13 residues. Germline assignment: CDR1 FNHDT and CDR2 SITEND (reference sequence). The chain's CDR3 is CASRTDNYAEQFF. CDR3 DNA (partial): TGTGCCAGCAGGACAGATAACTATGCTGAGCAGTTC.

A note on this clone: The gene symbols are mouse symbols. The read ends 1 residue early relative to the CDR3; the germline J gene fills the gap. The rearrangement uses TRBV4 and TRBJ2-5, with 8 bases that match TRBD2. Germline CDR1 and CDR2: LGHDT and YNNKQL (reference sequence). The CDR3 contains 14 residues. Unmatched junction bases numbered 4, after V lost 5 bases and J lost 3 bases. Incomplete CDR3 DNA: TGTGCCAGCAGCCCCCGACTGGGGCAAGACACCCAGTAC. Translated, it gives CASSPRLGQDTQY. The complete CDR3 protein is CASSPRLGQDTQYF. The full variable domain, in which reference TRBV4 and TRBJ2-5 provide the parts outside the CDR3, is ETAVFQTPNYHVTQVGNEVSFNCKQTLGHDTMYWYKQDSKKLLKIMFSYNNKQLIVNETVPRRFSPQSSDKAHLNLRIKSVEPEDSAVYLCASSPRLGQDTQYFGPGTRLLVL.

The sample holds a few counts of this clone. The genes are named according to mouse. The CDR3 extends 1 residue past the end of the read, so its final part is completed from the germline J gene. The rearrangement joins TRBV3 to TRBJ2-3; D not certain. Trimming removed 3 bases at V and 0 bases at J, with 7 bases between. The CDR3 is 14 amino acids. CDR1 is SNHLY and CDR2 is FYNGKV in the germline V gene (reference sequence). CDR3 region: CASSFGHSAETLYF. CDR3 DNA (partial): TGTGCCAGCAGCTTTGGTCATAGTGCAGAAACGCTGTAT.

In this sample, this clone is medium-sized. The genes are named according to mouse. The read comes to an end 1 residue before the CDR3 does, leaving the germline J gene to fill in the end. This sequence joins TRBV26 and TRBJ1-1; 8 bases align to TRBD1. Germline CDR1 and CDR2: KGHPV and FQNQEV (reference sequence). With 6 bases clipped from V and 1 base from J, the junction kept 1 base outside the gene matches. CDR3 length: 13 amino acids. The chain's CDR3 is CASSRGLNTEVFF. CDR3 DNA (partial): TGTGCCAGCAGCAGGGGGCTAAACACAGAAGTCTTC.

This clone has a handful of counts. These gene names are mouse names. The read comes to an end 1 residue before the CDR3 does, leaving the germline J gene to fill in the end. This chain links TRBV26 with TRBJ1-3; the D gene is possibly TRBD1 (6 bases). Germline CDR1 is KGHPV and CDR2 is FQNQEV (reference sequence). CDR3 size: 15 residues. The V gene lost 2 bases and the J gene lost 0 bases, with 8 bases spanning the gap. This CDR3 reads CASSLLRGSGNTLYF. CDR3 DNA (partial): TGTGCCAGCAGTCTGCTCAGGGGTTCTGGAAATACGCTCTAT.

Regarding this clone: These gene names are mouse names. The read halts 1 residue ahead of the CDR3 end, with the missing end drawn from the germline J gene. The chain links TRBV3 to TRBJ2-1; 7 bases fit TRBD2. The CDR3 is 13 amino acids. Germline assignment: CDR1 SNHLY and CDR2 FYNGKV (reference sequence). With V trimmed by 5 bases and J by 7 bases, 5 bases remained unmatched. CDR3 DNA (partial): TGTGCCAGCAGCCAGACTGGGAGCGCTGAGCAGTTC. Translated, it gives CASSQTGSAEQF. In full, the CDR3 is CASSQTGSAEQFF.